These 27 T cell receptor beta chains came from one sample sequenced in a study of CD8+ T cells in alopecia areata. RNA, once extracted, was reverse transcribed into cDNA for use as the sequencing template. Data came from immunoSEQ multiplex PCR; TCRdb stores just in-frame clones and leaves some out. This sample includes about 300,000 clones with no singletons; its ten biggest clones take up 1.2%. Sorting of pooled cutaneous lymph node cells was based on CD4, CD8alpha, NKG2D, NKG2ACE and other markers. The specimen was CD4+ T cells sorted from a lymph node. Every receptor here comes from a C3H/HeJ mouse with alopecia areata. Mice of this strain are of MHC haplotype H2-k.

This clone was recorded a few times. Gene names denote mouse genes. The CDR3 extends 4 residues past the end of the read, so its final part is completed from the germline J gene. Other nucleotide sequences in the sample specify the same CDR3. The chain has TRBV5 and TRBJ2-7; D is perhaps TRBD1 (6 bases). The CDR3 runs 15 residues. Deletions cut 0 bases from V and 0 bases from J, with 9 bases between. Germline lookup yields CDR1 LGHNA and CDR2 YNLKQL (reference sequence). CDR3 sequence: CASSQDGRGSYEQYF. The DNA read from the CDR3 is TGTGCCAGCAGCCAAGACGGCAGGGGCTCCTAT.

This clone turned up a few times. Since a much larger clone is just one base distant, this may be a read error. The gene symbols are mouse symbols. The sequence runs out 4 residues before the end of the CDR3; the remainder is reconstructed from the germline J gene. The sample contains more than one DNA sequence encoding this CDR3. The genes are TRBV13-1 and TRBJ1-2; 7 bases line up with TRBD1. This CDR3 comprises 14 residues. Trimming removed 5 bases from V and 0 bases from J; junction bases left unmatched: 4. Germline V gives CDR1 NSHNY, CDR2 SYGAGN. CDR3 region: CASRRQGANSDYTF. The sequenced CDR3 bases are TGTGCCAGCAGGCGACAGGGCGCAAACTCC.

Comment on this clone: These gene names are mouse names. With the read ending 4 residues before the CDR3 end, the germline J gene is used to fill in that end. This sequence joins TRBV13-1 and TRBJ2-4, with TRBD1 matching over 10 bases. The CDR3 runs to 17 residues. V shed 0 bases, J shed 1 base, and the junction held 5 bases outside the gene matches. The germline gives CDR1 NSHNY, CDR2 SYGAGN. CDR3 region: CASSDASGQGRQNTLYF. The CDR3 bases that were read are TGTGCCAGCAGTGATGCATCGGGACAGGGGCGTCAAAAC.

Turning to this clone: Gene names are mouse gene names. CDR3 DNA (partial): TGTGCTATCCGGGACATCTATGCT. Protein: CAIRDIYA. The CDR3 in its entirety is CAIRDIYAEQFF. The rearrangement links TRBV21 to TRBJ2-1; possible D gene TRBD1, 6 bases. The CDR3 extends 4 residues past the end of the read, so its final part is completed from the germline J gene. TRBV21 is given ORF status, its function remaining uncertain. There are 12 residues in the CDR3. V was clipped by 10 bases and J by 3 bases, with 10 bases between them.

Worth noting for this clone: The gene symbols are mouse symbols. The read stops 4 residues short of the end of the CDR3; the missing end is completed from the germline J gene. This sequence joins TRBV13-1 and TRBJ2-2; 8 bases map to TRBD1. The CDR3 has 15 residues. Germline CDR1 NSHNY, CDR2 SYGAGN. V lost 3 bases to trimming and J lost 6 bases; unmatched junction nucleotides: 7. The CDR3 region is CASSADRGGAGQLYF. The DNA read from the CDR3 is TGTGCCAGCAGTGCCGACAGGGGAGGGGCCGGG.

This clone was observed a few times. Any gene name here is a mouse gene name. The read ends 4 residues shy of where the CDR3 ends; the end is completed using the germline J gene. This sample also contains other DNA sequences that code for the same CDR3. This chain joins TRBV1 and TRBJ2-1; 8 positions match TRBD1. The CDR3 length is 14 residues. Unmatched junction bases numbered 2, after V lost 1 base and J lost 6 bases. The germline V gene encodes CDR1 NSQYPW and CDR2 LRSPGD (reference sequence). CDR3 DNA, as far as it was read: TGCACCTGCAGTGCAGGGACAGGGTTTGCT. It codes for CTCSAGTGFA. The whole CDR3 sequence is CTCSAGTGFAEQFF.

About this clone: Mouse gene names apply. The CDR3 loop reads CTCSAGTPQDTQYF. The CDR3 DNA, read in part, is TGCACCTGCAGTGCCGGGACACCCCAAGAC. The chain carries TRBV1 and TRBJ2-5; a weak D match, TRBD1 (6 bases). The read comes to an end 4 residues before the CDR3 does, leaving the germline J gene to fill in the end. The CDR3 has 14 amino acids. In germline, CDR1 is NSQYPW, CDR2 LRSPGD (reference sequence). Between the trimmed V and J ends, which lost 3 bases and 2 bases, there was a span of 9 bases.

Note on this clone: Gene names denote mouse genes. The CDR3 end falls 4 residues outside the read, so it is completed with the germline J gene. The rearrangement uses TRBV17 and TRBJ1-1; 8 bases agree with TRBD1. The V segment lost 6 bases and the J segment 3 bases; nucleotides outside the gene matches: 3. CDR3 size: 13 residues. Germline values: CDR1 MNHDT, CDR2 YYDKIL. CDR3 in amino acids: CASRDRADTEVFF. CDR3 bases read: TGTGCTAGCAGGGACAGGGCCGACACA.

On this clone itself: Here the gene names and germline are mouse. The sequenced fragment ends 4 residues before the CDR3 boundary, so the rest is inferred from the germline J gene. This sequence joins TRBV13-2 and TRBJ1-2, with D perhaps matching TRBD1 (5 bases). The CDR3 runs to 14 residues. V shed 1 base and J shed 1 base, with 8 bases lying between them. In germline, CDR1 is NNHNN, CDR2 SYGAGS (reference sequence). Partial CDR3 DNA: TGTGCCAGCGGTGATCGGACACTAAACTCC. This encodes CASGDRTLNS. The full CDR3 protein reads CASGDRTLNSDYTF.

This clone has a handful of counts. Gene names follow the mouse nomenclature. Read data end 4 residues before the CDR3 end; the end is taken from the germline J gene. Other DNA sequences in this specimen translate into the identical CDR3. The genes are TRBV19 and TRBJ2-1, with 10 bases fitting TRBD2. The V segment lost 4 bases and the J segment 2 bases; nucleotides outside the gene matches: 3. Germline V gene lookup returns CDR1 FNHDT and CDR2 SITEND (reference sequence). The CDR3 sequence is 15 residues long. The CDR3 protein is CASSPDWGDYAEQFF. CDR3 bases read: TGTGCCAGCAGTCCTGACTGGGGGGACTATGCT.

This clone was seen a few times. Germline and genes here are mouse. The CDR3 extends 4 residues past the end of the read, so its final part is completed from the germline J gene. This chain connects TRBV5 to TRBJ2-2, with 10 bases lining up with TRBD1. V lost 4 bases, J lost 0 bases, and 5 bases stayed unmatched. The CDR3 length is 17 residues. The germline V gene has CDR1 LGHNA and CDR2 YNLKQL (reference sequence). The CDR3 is CASSPGTGEANTGQLYF. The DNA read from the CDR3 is TGTGCCAGCAGCCCGGGGACAGGGGAAGCAAACACCGGG.

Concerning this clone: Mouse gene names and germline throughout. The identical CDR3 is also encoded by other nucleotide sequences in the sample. The CDR3 bases that were read are TGTGCCAGCAGTATTGGACATTCAAACTCC. Translated: CASSIGHSNS. The entire CDR3 protein reads CASSIGHSNSDYTF. The gene calls are TRBV19 and TRBJ1-2, with D maybe TRBD1 (5 bases). The CDR3 extends 4 residues past the end of the read, so its final part is completed from the germline J gene. Germline V lookup: CDR1 FNHDT, CDR2 SITEND (reference sequence). The CDR3 has 14 amino acids. Trimming stripped 2 bases from V and 0 bases from J, with 8 bases between.

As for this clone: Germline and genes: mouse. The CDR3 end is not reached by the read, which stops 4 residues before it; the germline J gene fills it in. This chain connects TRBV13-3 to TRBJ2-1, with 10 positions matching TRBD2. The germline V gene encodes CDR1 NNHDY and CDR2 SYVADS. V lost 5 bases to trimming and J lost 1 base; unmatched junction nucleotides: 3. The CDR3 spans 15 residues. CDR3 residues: CASRGLGPNYAEQFF. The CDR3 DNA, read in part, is TGTGCCAGCAGGGGACTGGGGCCCAACTATGCT.

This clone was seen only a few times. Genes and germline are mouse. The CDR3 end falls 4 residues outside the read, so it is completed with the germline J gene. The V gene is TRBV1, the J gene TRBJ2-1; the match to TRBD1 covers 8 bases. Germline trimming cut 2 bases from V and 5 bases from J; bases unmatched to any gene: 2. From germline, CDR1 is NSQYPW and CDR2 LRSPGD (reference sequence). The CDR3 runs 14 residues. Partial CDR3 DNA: TGCACCTGCAGTGCAAGGACAGGGAATGCT. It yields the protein CTCSARTGNA. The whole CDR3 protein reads CTCSARTGNAEQFF.

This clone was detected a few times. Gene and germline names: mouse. Here the CDR3 reads CASSTPERDTQYF. The sequenced part of the CDR3 DNA is TGTGCCAGCAGTACCCCAGAAAGGGAC. The genes are TRBV19 and TRBJ2-5; D is uncertain. The read is 4 residues too short to cover the CDR3 end, so that end is filled in from the germline J gene. The CDR3 consists of 13 residues. Germline CDR1 and CDR2: FNHDT and SITEND (reference sequence).

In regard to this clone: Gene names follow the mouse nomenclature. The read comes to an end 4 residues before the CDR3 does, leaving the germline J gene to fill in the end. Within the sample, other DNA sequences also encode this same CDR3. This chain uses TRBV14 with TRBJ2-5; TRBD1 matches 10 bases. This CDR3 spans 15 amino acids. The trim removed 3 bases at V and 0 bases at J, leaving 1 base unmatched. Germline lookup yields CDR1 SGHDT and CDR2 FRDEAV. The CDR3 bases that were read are TGTGCCAGCAGTTGGGACAGGGGTAACCAAGAC. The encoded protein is CASSWDRGNQD. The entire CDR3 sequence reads CASSWDRGNQDTQYF.

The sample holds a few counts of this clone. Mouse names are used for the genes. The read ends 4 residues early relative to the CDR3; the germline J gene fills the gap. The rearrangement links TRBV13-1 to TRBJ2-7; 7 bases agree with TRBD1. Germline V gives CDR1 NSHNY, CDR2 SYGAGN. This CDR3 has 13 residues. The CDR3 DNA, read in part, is TGTGCCAGCAGTGCCCGACAGGGAGAT. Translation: CASSARQGD. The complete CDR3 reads CASSARQGDEQYF.

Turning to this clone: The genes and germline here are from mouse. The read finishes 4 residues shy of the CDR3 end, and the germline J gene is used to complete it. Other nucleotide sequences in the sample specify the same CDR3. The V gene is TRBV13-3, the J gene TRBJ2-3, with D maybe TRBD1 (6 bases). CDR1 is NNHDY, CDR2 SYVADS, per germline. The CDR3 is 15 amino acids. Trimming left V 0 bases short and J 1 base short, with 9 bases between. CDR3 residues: CASSDGRGGAETLYF. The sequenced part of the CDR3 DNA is TGTGCCAGCAGTGATGGCAGGGGAGGTGCAGAA.

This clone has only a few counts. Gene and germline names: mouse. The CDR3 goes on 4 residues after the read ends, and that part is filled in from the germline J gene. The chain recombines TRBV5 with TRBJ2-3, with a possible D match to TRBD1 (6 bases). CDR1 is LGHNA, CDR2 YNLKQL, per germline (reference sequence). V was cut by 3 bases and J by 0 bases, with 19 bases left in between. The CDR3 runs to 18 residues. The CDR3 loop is CASSHLPGQISSAETLYF. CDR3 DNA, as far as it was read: TGTGCCAGCAGCCACCTTCCGGGACAAATCTCTAGTGCAGAA.

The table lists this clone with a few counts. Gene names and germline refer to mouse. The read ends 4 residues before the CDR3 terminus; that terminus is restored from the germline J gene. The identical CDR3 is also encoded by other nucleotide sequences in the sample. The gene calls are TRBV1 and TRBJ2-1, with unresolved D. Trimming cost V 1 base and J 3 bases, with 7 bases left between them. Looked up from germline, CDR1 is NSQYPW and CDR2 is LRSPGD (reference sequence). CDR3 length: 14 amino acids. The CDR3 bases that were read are TGCACCTGCAGTGCAGGGTTGGTCTATGCT. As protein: CTCSAGLVYA. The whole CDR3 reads CTCSAGLVYAEQFF.

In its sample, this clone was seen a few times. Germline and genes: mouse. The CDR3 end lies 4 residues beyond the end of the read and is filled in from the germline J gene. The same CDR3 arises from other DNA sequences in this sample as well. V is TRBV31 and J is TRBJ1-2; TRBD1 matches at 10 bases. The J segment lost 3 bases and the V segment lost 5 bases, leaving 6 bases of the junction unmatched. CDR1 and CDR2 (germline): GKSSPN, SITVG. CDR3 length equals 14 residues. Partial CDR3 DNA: TGTGCCTGGCGACCGGGACAGGGGTACTCC. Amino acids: CAWRPGQGYS. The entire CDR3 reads CAWRPGQGYSDYTF.

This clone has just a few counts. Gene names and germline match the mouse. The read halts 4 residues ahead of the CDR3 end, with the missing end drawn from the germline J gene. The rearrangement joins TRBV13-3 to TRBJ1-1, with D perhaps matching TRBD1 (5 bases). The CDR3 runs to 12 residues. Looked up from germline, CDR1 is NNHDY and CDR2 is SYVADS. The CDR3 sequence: CASSDQGAEVFF. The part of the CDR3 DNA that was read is TGTGCCAGCAGTGATCAGGGCGCA.

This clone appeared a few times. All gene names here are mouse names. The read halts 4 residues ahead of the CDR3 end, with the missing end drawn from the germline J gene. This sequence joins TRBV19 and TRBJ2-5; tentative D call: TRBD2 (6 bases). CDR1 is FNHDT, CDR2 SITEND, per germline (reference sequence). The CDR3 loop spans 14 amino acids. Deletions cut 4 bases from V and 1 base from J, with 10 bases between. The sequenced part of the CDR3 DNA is TGTGCCAGCAGTCCCGCTGGGGACCAAGAC. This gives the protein CASSPAGDQD. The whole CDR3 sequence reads CASSPAGDQDTQYF.

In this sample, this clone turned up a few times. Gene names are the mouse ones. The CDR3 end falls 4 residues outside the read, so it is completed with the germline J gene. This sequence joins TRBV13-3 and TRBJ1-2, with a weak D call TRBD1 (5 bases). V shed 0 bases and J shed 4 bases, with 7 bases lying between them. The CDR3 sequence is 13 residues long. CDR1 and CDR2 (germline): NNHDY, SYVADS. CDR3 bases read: TGTGCCAGCAGTGATGACCAGGGCTCC. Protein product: CASSDDQGS. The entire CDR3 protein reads CASSDDQGSDYTF.

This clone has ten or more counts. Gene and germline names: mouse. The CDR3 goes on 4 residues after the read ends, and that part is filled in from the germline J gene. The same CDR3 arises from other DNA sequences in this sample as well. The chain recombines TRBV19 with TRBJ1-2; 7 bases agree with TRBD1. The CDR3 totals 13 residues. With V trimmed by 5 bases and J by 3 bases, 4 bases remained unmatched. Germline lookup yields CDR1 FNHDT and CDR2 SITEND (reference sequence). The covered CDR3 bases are TGTGCCAGCAGCAGACAGGGAGACTCC. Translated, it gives CASSRQGDS. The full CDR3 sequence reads CASSRQGDSDYTF. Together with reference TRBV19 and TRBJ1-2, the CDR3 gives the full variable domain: GGIITQTPKFLIGQEGQKLTLKCQQNFNHDTMYWYRQDSGKGLRLIYYSITENDLQKGDLSEGYDASREKKSSFSLTVTSAQKNEMAVFLCASSRQGDSDYTFGSGTRLLVI.

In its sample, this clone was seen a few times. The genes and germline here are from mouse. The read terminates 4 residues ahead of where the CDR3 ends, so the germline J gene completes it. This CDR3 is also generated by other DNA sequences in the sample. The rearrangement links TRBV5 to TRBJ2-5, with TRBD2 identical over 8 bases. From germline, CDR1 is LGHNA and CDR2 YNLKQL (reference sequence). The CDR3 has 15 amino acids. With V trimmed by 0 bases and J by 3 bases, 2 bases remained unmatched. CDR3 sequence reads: CASSQDLGGQDTQYF. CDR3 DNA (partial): TGTGCCAGCAGCCAAGATTTGGGGGGGCAAGAC.

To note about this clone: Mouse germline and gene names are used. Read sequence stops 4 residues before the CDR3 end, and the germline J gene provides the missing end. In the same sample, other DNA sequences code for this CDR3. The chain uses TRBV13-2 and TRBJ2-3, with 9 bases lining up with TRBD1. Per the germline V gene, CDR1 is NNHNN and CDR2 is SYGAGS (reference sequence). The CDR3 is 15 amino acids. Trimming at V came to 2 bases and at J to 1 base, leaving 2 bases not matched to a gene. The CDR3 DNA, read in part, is TGTGCCAGCGGTGAGACAGGGGGTGGTGCAGAA. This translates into CASGETGGGAE. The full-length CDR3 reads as CASGETGGGAETLYF.